This T cell receptor (beta chain) derives from a study of blood T cell repertoires in COVID-19. Study-level information: The United States, Italy and Spain were the sources of the acute and convalescent COVID-19 samples. Sample material is recorded as cDNA or gDNA derived from T cells, B-cell-depleted T cells, or PBMCs.

Seattle patients were enrolled while actively infected and followed longitudinally. The V end was cut by 3 bases, the J end by 7 bases, with 15 bases between. The germline V gene encodes CDR1 DFQATT and CDR2 SNEGSKA (reference sequence). The CDR3 runs 13 residues. Methods used by the authors: Amplification of reference gene primers was used by the study to estimate nucleated cell counts. The repertoire was sequenced with immunoSEQ multiplex PCR; TCRdb's copy has only in-frame clones and lacks some. Clonal size and the V and J genes are those of that table, whereas D and trimming came from the DNA. This table holds approximately 36,000 clones, roughly 84% found once.

The sequencing input was peripheral blood. This receptor was identified in a man aged 60 to 69 with COVID-19, enrolled during active disease. This sequence joins TRBV20-1 and TRBJ2-5; TRBD2 is a possible D gene (5 bases). The CDR3 DNA is TGCAGTGCTAGTGGCGTCATTCGGGGGACCCAGTACTTC. This gives the protein CSASGVIRGTQYF.